This TCR beta chain came from a study of blood T cell repertoires in COVID-19 (dated by TCRdb to the early 2020s). Describing the broader study: Collaborator samples came from the United States, Italy and Spain and covered acute and convalescent phases of COVID-19. The material from the prospective study consisted of cDNA or gDNA derived from T cells, B-cell-depleted T cells, or PBMCs. Subjects who had been exposed to COVID-19, were actively infected with it, or had recovered from it provided the deeply sampled blood TCRbeta repertoires that made up the dataset. A freely available public database, intended as a resource for researchers studying the immune response to SARS-CoV-2, is where the repertoires were released. The samples were drawn from the first 160 participants of the ongoing ImmuneRACE study and from 1,254 subjects provided by 6 global collaborators. Nearly every sample came with metadata listing a de-identified subject ID, COVID-19 status, age in years and sex. Where available, HLA class I and class II types were taken from metadata supplied by the sample provider and were not determined by assay-based typing.

TCRbeta CDR3 regions were amplified from genomic DNA using the immunoSEQ Assay, a bias-controlled multiplex PCR. The original methods were these. Within the assay, amplification of reference gene primers was used to estimate how many nucleated cells each sample contained. Sequence reads were collapsed and filtered to measure the absolute abundance of every unique TCRbeta CDR3 rearrangement. Productive Simpson clonality was computed per sample as the square root of Simpson's diversity index over productive rearrangements. TCRdb carries this immuneACCESS record with in-frame sequences only. Its versions omit some clonotypes, under half of them owing to an unresolved V gene in the studies checked, with the rest unexplained. The DNA gave D and trimming, while V, J and clone size come from that table. This sample gives roughly 160,000 clones in total; roughly 81% of them show up just once. Of the sample, approximately 1% falls within the top ten clones.

This clone was detected once. No cognate antigen has been identified for it. Base qualities are missing; no much larger clone stands one base away. The CDR3 goes from the cysteine to the phenylalanine over 15 residues. Of all the DNA, just the CDR3 is kept, 45 bases in frame from base 1. The V end gives up 3 bases and the J end 0 bases, leaving 4 bases in the junction not matched to a gene. CDR1 and CDR2 are drawn from the germline V gene (reference sequence): LGHDT, YNNKEL. The collaborating institutions used their own protocols to collect whole blood in K2EDTA tubes. For TCRbeta analysis, collaborators shipped samples in one of three forms: frozen whole blood, isolated PBMCs, or DNA extracted from either of those sample types. Results and caveats for the whole study, not just this receptor: Clinical and demographic metadata were provided uncurated, with the amount varying by source and participant.

The sequence derives from a man aged 40-49 years with acute or convalescent COVID-19. The sequence links TRBV3-1 (or the pseudogene TRBV3-2) to TRBJ1-1, with 7 central nucleotides matching TRBD1. Input material: peripheral blood. The CDR3 in this case is CASSQGQLMNTEAFF. The DNA sequence follows: TGTGCCAGCAGCCAGGGACAGCTCATGAACACTGAAGCTTTCTTT.